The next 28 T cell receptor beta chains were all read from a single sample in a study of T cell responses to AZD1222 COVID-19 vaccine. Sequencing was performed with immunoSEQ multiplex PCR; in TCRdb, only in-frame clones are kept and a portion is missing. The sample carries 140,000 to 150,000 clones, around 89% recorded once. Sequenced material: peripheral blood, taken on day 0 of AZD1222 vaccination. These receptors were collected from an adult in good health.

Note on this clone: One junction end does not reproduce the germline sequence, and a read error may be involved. CDR3 region: CASSLGGQGVDQEGTEAFF. CDR3 sequence (DNA): TGTGCTAGCAGCTTAGGAGGACAGGGCGTAGACCAGGAGGGCACTGAAGCTTTCTTT. The genes are TRBV7-7 and TRBJ1-1; 8 nucleotides line up with TRBD1. Germline loops: CDR1 SSHAT, CDR2 FNYEAQ (reference sequence). CDR3 length: 19 amino acids.

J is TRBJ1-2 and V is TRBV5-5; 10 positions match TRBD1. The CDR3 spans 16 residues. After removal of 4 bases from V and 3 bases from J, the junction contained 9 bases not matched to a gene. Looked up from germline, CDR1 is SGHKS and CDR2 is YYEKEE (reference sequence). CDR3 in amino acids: CASSQIAGTGDYGYTF. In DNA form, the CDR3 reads TGTGCCAGCAGCCAGATCGCCGGGACAGGGGACTATGGCTACACCTTC.

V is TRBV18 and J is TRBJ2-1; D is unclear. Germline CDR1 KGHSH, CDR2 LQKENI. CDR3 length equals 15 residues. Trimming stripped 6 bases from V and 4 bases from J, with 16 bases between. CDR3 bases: TGTGCCAGCTCGCCAATCAACAGCCAATACAATGAGCAGTTCTTC. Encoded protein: CASSPINSQYNEQFF.

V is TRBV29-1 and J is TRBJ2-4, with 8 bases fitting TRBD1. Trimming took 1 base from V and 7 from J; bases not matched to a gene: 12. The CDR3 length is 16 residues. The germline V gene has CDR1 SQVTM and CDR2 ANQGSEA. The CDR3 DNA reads TGCAGCGTTGAAGTAAGGGCCGGGACAGGCCTCAACATTCAGTACTTC. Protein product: CSVEVRAGTGLNIQYF.

DNA of the CDR3: TGTGCCAGCAGTTACGCTTACAGGGGCCTTGGAGAAAAACTGTTTTTT. Protein product: CASSYAYRGLGEKLFF. The chain joins TRBV6-5 to TRBJ1-4; TRBD1 matches 7 bases. V was pared by 2 bases and J by 8 bases, with 11 bases of the junction left unmatched. CDR3 size: 16 residues. The germline gives CDR1 MNHEY, CDR2 SVGAGI.

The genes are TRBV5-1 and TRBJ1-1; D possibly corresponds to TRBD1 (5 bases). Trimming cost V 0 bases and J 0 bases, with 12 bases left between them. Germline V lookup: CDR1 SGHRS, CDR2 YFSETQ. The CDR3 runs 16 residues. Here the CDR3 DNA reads TGCGCCAGCAGCTTGGTGTACCGGGGCATGAACACTGAAGCTTTCTTT. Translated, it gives CASSLVYRGMNTEAFF.

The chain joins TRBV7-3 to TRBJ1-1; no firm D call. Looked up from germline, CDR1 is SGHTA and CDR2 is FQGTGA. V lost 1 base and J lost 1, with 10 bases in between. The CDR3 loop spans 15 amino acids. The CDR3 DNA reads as TGTGCCAGCAGCTTAAACCCAAAGGGGAACACTGAAGCTTTCTTT. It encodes CASSLNPKGNTEAFF.

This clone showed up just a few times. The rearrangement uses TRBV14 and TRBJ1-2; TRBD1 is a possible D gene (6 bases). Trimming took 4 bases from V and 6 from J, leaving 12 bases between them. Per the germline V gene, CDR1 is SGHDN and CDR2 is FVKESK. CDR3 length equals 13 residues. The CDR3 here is CASSPGARHGYTF. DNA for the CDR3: TGTGCCAGCAGCCCAGGGGCTCGGCATGGCTACACCTTC. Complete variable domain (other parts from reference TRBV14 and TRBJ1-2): EAGVTQFPSHSVIEKGQTVTLRCDPISGHDNLYWYRRVMGKEIKFLLHFVKESKQDESGMPNNRFLAERTGGTYSTLKVQPAELEDSGVYFCASSPGARHGYTFGSGTRLTVV.

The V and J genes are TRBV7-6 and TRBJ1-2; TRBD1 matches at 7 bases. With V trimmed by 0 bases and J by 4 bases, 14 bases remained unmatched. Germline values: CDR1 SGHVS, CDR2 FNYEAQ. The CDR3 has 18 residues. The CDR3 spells CASSLATAGGLVPYGYTF. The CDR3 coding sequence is TGTGCCAGCAGCTTAGCTACGGCAGGGGGGTTGGTCCCCTATGGCTACACCTTC. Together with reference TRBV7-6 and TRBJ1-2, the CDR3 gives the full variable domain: GAGVSQSPRYKVTKRGQDVALRCDPISGHVSLYWYRQALGQGPEFLTYFNYEAQQDKSGLPNDRFSAERPEGSISTLTIQRTEQRDSAMYRCASSLATAGGLVPYGYTFGSGTRLTVV.

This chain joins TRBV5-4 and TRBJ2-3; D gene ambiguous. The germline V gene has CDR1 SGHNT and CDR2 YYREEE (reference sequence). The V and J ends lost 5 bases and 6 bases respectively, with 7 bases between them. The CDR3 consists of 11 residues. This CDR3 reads CASRGRDTQYF. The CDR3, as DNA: TGTGCCAGCAGAGGTAGGGATACGCAGTATTTT.

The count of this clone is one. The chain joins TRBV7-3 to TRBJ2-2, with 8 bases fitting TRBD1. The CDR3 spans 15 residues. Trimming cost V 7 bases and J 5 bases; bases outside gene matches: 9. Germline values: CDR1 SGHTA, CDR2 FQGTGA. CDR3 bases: TGTGCCAGCACCGTAACAGGGGGAACGACCGGGGAGCTGTTTTTT. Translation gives CASTVTGGTTGELFF.

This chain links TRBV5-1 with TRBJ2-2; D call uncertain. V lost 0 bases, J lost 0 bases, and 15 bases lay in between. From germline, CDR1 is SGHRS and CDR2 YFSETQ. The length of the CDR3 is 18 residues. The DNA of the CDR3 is TGCGCCAGCAGCTTGGCGGCGAGGTCCTACGCGAACACCGGGGAGCTGTTTTTT. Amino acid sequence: CASSLAARSYANTGELFF.

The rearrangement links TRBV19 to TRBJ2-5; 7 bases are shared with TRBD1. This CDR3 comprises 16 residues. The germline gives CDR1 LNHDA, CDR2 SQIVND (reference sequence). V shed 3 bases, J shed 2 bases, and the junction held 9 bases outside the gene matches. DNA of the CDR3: TGTGCCAGTAGTATTTCCCGGACAGGTAGTCAAGAGACCCAGTACTTC. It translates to CASSISRTGSQETQYF.

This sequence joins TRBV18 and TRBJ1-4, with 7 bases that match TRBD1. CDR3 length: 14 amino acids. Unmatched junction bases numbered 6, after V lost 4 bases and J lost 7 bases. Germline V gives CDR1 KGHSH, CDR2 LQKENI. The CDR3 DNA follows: TGTGCCAGCTCACTAGGGGGCCGGGCTGAAAAACTGTTTTTT. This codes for CASSLGGRAEKLFF.

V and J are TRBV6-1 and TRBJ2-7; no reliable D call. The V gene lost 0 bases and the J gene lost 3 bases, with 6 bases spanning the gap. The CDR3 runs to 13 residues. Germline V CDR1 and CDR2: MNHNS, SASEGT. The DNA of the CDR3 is TGTGCCAGCAGTGAAGCGTACAGCTACGAGCAGTACTTC. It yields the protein CASSEAYSYEQYF.

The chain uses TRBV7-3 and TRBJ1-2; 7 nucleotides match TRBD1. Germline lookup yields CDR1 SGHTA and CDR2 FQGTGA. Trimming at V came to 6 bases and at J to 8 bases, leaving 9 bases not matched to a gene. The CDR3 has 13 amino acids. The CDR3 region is CASSSSRGEGYTF. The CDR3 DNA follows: TGTGCCAGCAGTTCTTCCAGGGGGGAAGGCTACACCTTC.

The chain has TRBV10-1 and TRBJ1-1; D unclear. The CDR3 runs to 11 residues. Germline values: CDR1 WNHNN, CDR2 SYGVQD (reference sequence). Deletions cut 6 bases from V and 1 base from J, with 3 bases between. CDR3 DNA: TGCGCCAGCAGCAGGAACACTGAAGCTTTCTTT. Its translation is CASSRNTEAFF.

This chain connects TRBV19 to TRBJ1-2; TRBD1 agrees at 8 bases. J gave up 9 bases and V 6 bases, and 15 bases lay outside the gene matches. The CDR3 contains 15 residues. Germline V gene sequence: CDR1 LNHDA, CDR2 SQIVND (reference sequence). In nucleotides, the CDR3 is TGTGCCAGTAGAGAGACAGGGGAGCAGGATTATCGCTACACCTTC. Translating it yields CASRETGEQDYRYTF.

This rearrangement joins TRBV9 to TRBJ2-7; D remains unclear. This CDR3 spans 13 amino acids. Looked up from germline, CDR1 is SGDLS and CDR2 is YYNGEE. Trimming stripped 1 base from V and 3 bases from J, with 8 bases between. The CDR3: CASSVSLDYEQYF. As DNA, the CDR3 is TGTGCCAGCAGCGTATCTTTGGACTACGAGCAGTACTTC.

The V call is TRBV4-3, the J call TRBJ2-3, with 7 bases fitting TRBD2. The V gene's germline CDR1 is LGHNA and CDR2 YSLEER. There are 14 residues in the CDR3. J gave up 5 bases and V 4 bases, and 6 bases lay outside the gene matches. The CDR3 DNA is TGCGCCAGCAGCCCTGGGGGGGGTGGAGATACGCAGTATTTT. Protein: CASSPGGGGDTQYF.

This chain's CDR3 is CTSSQGKRTHNEQFF. CDR3 DNA: TGCACCAGCAGCCAAGGTAAGCGGACCCACAATGAGCAGTTCTTC. This chain uses TRBV1 with TRBJ2-1; the DNA was not compared with TRBD2, the D call given in the table. TRBV1 is termed a pseudogene. CDR3 length equals 15 residues.

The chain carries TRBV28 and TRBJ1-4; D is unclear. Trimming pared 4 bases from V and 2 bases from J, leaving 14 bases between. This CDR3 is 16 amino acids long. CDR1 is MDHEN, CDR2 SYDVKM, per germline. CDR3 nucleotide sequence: TGTGCCAGCAGTTCGGCGGGCCCGGGGACTAATGAAAAACTGTTTTTT. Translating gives CASSSAGPGTNEKLFF.

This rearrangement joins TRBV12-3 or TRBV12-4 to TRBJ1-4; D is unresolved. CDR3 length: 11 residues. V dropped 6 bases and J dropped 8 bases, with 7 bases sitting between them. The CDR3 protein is CASSPQEKLFF. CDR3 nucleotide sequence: TGTGCCAGCAGCCCTCAGGAAAAACTGTTTTTT.

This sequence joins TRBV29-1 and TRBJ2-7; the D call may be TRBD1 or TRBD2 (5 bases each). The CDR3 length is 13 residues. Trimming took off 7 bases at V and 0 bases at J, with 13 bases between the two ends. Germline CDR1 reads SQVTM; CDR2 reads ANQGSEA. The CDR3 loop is CSARRDDSYEQYF. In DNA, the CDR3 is TGCAGCGCACGTCGGGACGACTCCTACGAGCAGTACTTC.

CDR3 sequence reads: CASRQTRTQYF. The CDR3 nucleotides are TGTGCCAGCAGGCAGACACGAACCCAGTACTTC. The chain employs TRBV2 and TRBJ2-5; D is undetermined. This CDR3 comprises 11 residues. Deletions cut 6 bases from V and 8 bases from J, with 10 bases between. Per the germline V gene, CDR1 is SNHLY and CDR2 is FYNNEI.

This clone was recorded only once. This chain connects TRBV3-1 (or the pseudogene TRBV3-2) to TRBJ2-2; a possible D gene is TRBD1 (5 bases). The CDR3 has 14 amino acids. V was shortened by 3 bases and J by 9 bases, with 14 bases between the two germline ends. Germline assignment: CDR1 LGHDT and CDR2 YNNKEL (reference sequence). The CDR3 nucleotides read TGTGCCAGCAGCCAGGACAACTCCCTAAGGGAGCTGTTTTTT. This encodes CASSQDNSLRELFF.

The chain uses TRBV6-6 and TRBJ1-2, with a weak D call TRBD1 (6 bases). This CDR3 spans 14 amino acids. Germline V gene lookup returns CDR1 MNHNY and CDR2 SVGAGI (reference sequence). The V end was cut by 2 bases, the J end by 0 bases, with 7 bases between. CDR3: CASSYRGSNYGYTF. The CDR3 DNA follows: TGTGCCAGCAGTTACAGGGGGTCTAACTATGGCTACACCTTC.

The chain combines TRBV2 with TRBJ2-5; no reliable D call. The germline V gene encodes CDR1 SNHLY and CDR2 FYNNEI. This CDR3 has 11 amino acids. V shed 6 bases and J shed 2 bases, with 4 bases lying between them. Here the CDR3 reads CASRLQETQYF. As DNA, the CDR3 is TGTGCCAGCAGGTTACAAGAGACCCAGTACTTC. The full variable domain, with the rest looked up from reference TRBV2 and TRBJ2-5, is EPEVTQTPSHQVTQMGQEVILRCVPISNHLYFYWYRQILGQKVEFLVSFYNNEISEKSEIFDDQFSVERPDGSNFTLKIRSTKLEDSAMYFCASRLQETQYFGPGTRLLVL.